Shown below are 29 T cell receptor beta chains from a single sample sequenced in a study of CD8 T cells in Susac syndrome. The RNA input was roughly 0.45 to 1 ug, and it was reverse transcribed with random hexamers. TCRdb ran MiXCR on the immunoSEQ multiplex PCR reads and lists one entry per CDR3 protein. The sample consists of 130,000 or so distinct CDR3 sequences, around 96% of them appearing once. The sample was CD4+ T cells from PBMCs. The receptors originated from a human donor with multiple sclerosis.

This clonotype was detected a few times. The chain combines TRBV6-1 with TRBJ1-1; D is undetermined. Per the germline V gene, CDR1 is MNHNS and CDR2 is SASEGT. With 6 bases removed from V and 5 bases from J, the gap between germline ends came to 16 bases. The CDR3 is 14 amino acids. Written as DNA, the CDR3 is TGTGCCAGCAGCTCCCGGGATAAAAGGACTGAAGCTTTCTTT. As protein: CASSSRDKRTEAFF.

This chain links TRBV24-1 with TRBJ2-3; TRBD2 might be the D (6 bases). The V gene's germline CDR1 is KGHDR and CDR2 SFDVKD. V gave up 8 bases and J gave up 3 bases, with 8 bases separating them. CDR3 length: 12 amino acids. For the CDR3, the DNA is TGTGCCACCAACGGGGGAACAGATACGCAGTATTTT. It translates to CATNGGTDTQYF.

The chain combines TRBV12-3 or TRBV12-4 with TRBJ2-7, with 9 nucleotides matching TRBD1. The CDR3 loop spans 15 amino acids. The J segment lost 2 bases and the V segment lost 4 bases, leaving 6 bases of the junction unmatched. The CDR3 loop reads CASSSTGQGTYEQYF. The DNA for the CDR3 is TGTGCCAGCAGTTCTACGGGACAGGGAACCTACGAGCAGTACTTC.

This chain connects TRBV20-1 to TRBJ2-3, with 14 bases lining up with TRBD2. V lost 5 bases and J lost 2; bases outside the gene matches: 6. CDR3 length equals 16 residues. Per the germline V gene, CDR1 is DFQATT and CDR2 is SNEGSKA (reference sequence). The CDR3 DNA reads TGCAGTGCTTCACGGACTAGCGGGGGGATCACAGATACGCAGTATTTT. Its translation is CSASRTSGGITDTQYF.

J is TRBJ1-1 and V is TRBV29-1, with D tentatively TRBD1 (5 bases). The V end lost 0 bases, the J end lost 5 bases, and 10 bases lay between the germline ends. The germline V gene encodes CDR1 SQVTM and CDR2 ANQGSEA. The CDR3 length is 13 residues. The CDR3 bases are TGCAGCGTTGAAGAGAGCAGGGTTACTGAAGCTTTCTTT. Amino acid sequence: CSVEESRVTEAFF. The complete variable domain, with remaining parts taken from reference TRBV29-1 and TRBJ1-1, reads SAVISQKPSRDICQRGTSLTIQCQVDSQVTMMFWYRQQPGQSLTLIATANQGSEATYESGFVIDKFPISRPNLTFSTLTVSNMSPEDSSIYLCSVEESRVTEAFFGQGTRLTVV.

This clonotype appeared a single time. This sequence joins TRBV28 and TRBJ2-7; the D is unclear. With 7 bases removed from V and 3 bases from J, the gap between germline ends came to 7 bases. The CDR3 covers 11 residues. Germline assignment: CDR1 MDHEN and CDR2 SYDVKM. DNA of the CDR3: TGTGCCAGCAAACAGAACTACGAGCAGTACTTC. Translating gives CASKQNYEQYF.

In its sample, this clonotype was seen once. This chain links TRBV7-9 with TRBJ2-7; 7 bases are a match to TRBD1. Germline-derived CDR1 and CDR2 are SEHNR and FQNEAQ (reference sequence). V shed 2 bases and J 4 bases; nucleotides not matched to a gene: 8. The CDR3 extends over 15 amino acids. The CDR3 protein is CASSLPQGSMYEQYF. The CDR3 DNA follows: TGTGCCAGCAGCTTACCACAGGGGTCCATGTACGAGCAGTACTTC.

This chain links TRBV4-2 with TRBJ2-1, with 7 bases lining up with TRBD2. Germline CDR1 reads LGHNA; CDR2 reads YNFKEQ. The CDR3 runs to 16 residues. Trimming removed 3 bases from V and 8 bases from J; junction bases left unmatched: 13. The CDR3 region is CASSQGGRKVADEQFF. The CDR3 nucleotides are TGTGCCAGCAGCCAGGGAGGGCGAAAAGTTGCTGATGAGCAGTTCTTC.

The chain uses TRBV14 and TRBJ2-5, with D unresolved. There are 14 residues in the CDR3. V was shortened by 4 bases and J by 4 bases, with 13 bases between the two germline ends. Germline CDR1 reads SGHDN; CDR2 reads FVKESK. The CDR3 DNA reads as TGTGCCAGCAGCCGAGACATCGGCCCAGAGACCCAGTACTTC. Its translation: CASSRDIGPETQYF.

This clonotype was seen more than once but under ten times. This chain links TRBV14 with TRBJ2-5; 7 bases align to TRBD2. The germline gives CDR1 SGHDN, CDR2 FVKESK. J was trimmed by 3 bases and V by 1 base; bases with no gene match: 8. The CDR3 consists of 16 residues. As DNA, the CDR3 is TGTGCCAGCAGCCAAGGAGGCGGGGGAAGAAAAGAGACCCAGTACTTC. Protein product: CASSQGGGGRKETQYF. The full variable domain, with the rest looked up from reference TRBV14 and TRBJ2-5, is EAGVTQFPSHSVIEKGQTVTLRCDPISGHDNLYWYRRVMGKEIKFLLHFVKESKQDESGMPNNRFLAERTGGTYSTLKVQPAELEDSGVYFCASSQGGGGRKETQYFGPGTRLLVL.

The chain employs TRBV3-1 and TRBJ1-5; D perhaps matches TRBD1 (5 bases). Germline values: CDR1 LGHDT, CDR2 YNNKEL (reference sequence). The V end lost 4 bases, the J end lost 7 bases, and 11 bases lay between the germline ends. This CDR3 has 13 amino acids. As DNA, the CDR3 is TGTGCCAGCAGCCTTGGGGCCCGCCAGCCCCAGCATTTT. Protein product: CASSLGARQPQHF.

This chain joins TRBV30 and TRBJ2-3; 10 bases are a match to TRBD2. V lost 2 bases and J lost 4; bases outside the gene matches: 6. Germline values: CDR1 GTSNPN, CDR2 SVGIG (reference sequence). There are 15 residues in the CDR3. The CDR3 region has the DNA TGTGCCTGGAGTTTCCCAGCGGGGGGGGCAGATACGCAGTATTTT. It encodes CAWSFPAGGADTQYF.

This clonotype is a singleton in its sample. V and J are TRBV20-1 and TRBJ2-3, with 8 bases identical to TRBD2. The CDR3 runs to 15 residues. Trimming removed 5 bases from V and 3 bases from J; junction bases left unmatched: 10. CDR1 and CDR2 (germline): DFQATT, SNEGSKA (reference sequence). DNA of the CDR3: TGCAGTGCTCTAGCGGGCCCTCCGTTTACAGATACGCAGTATTTT. Its translation: CSALAGPPFTDTQYF.

The chain links TRBV5-4 to TRBJ2-5; D gene unclear. The CDR3 spans 14 residues. Germline V CDR1 and CDR2: SGHNT, YYREEE (reference sequence). V shed 2 bases and J shed 1 base, with 9 bases lying between them. CDR3: CASSFRGFQETQYF. CDR3 nucleotide sequence: TGTGCCAGCAGCTTTCGAGGATTCCAAGAGACCCAGTACTTC.

The genes are TRBV2 and TRBJ1-4; D perhaps matches TRBD1 (5 bases). With 4 bases removed from V and 8 bases from J, the gap between germline ends came to 14 bases. Germline V CDR1 and CDR2: SNHLY, FYNNEI. This CDR3 comprises 14 residues. CDR3 amino acids: CASSGTDRGEKLFF. The CDR3 DNA follows: TGTGCCAGCAGTGGGACCGATCGGGGGGAAAAACTGTTTTTT.

This clonotype was observed a few times. The chain combines TRBV24-1 with TRBJ2-1, with TRBD2 identical over 15 bases. The trim removed 2 bases at V and 7 bases at J, leaving 2 bases unmatched. CDR3 length: 16 amino acids. Germline V lookup: CDR1 KGHDR, CDR2 SFDVKD. The CDR3 coding sequence is TGTGCCACCAGTGATTCCGGGACTAGCGGGAGGAATGAGCAGTTCTTC. Amino acid sequence: CATSDSGTSGRNEQFF.

This clonotype was observed once. The chain links TRBV30 to TRBJ1-6, with 10 bases that match TRBD1. V lost 7 bases and J lost 9; bases outside the gene matches: 6. This CDR3 is 13 amino acids long. The germline CDR1 and CDR2 sequences are GTSNPN and SVGIG (reference sequence). CDR3 amino acids: CASDRGLGSPLHF. CDR3 DNA: TGTGCCTCAGACAGGGGGCTGGGTTCACCCCTCCACTTT.

This chain links TRBV28 with TRBJ2-7; D possibly corresponds to TRBD2 (6 bases). Germline V gives CDR1 MDHEN, CDR2 SYDVKM. The CDR3 is 14 residues long. The germline V and J ends were trimmed by 5 bases and 7 bases, with 18 bases remaining between them. The CDR3 loop is CASSPLSAGREQYF. CDR3 coding DNA: TGTGCCAGCAGTCCACTATCGGCAGGGAGGGAGCAGTACTTC.

This chain joins TRBV2 and TRBJ2-7; the D gene is possibly TRBD2 (6 bases). V lost 8 bases and J lost 1, with 12 bases in between. This CDR3 is 13 amino acids long. The germline CDR1 and CDR2 sequences are SNHLY and FYNNEI. The CDR3 DNA follows: TGTGCCAGCTTGGAGGGGAGTTCCTACGAGCAGTACTTC. It translates to CASLEGSSYEQYF.

V usage is TRBV15 and J usage is TRBJ2-5; the match to TRBD2 covers 7 bases. Trimming took 1 base from V and 4 from J; bases not matched to a gene: 3. CDR1 is LNHNV, CDR2 YYDKDF, per germline (reference sequence). CDR3 length: 14 amino acids. The CDR3 spells CATSRGPGGETQYF. CDR3 bases: TGTGCCACCAGCAGAGGGCCGGGAGGAGAGACCCAGTACTTC.

The rearrangement uses TRBV2 and TRBJ2-5; D tentatively reads TRBD1 or TRBD2 (5 bases each). The V end lost 0 bases, the J end lost 7 bases, and 24 bases lay between the germline ends. CDR1 SNHLY and CDR2 FYNNEI come from the germline V gene. This CDR3 region has 18 residues. The CDR3 region is CASSEALRWDASSRTQYF. CDR3 nucleotide sequence: TGTGCCAGCAGTGAAGCGCTTAGATGGGACGCCAGTAGTAGGACCCAGTACTTC.

This chain joins TRBV7-9 and TRBJ1-4; no clear D gene. CDR1 SEHNR and CDR2 FQNEAQ come from the germline V gene (reference sequence). The V gene lost 2 bases and the J gene lost 10 bases, with 14 bases spanning the gap. This CDR3 has 14 amino acids. CDR3 residues: CASSLSGGPAKLFF. CDR3 nucleotide sequence: TGTGCCAGCAGCTTAAGCGGAGGGCCGGCAAAACTGTTTTTT. Combining the CDR3 with reference TRBV7-9 and TRBJ1-4 gives the whole variable domain DTGVSQNPRHKITKRGQNVTFRCDPISEHNRLYWYRQTLGQGPEFLTYFQNEAQLEKSRLLSDRFSAERPKGSFSTLEIQRTEQGDSAMYLCASSLSGGPAKLFFGSGTQLSVL.

This clonotype was counted a single time. CDR3 in amino acids: CASSQGHPANYGYTF. CDR3 sequence (DNA): TGTGCCAGCAGCCAGGGACACCCGGCGAACTATGGCTACACCTTC. This sequence joins TRBV5-4 and TRBJ1-2; D might be TRBD1 (6 bases). The CDR3 is 15 amino acids. V was trimmed by 4 bases and J by 2 bases, leaving 15 bases between them. CDR1 is SGHNT and CDR2 is YYREEE in the germline V gene (reference sequence).

The genes are TRBV19 and TRBJ1-2; 7 nucleotides line up with TRBD1. The ends lost 6 bases at V and 10 bases at J; junction bases unmatched: 8. The V gene's germline CDR1 is LNHDA and CDR2 SQIVND (reference sequence). The CDR3 runs 12 residues. The CDR3 spells CASRDPGGTYTF. DNA of the CDR3: TGTGCCAGTAGAGACCCAGGGGGGACCTACACCTTC. The full variable domain, with the rest looked up from reference TRBV19 and TRBJ1-2, is DGGITQSPKYLFRKEGQNVTLSCEQNLNHDAMYWYRQDPGQGLRLIYYSQIVNDFQKGDIAEGYSVSREKKESFPLTVTSAQKNPTAFYLCASRDPGGTYTFGSGTRLTVV.

V is TRBV6-5 and J is TRBJ2-3, with TRBD2 matching 8 bases. The junction had 14 bases not matched to a gene; V was cut back by 11 bases and J by 4 bases. The germline V gene has CDR1 MNHEY and CDR2 SVGAGI. The CDR3 loop spans 15 amino acids. The CDR3: CAAHPQGGRPDTQYF. The DNA of the CDR3 is TGTGCCGCCCATCCCCAGGGCGGGAGGCCAGATACGCAGTATTTT.

The chain has TRBV18 and TRBJ1-1, with D uncertain. This CDR3 is 13 amino acids long. Germline assignment: CDR1 KGHSH and CDR2 LQKENI. The V end was cut by 8 bases, the J end by 3 bases, with 13 bases between. The chain's CDR3 is CASRQSRDTEAFF. CDR3 DNA sequence: TGTGCCAGCCGTCAAAGTCGGGACACTGAAGCTTTCTTT.

J is TRBJ2-2 and V is TRBV30; the D gene is possibly TRBD2 (6 bases). This CDR3 comprises 14 residues. V was pared by 6 bases and J by 1 base, with 12 bases between. Germline V lookup: CDR1 GTSNPN, CDR2 SVGIG (reference sequence). CDR3 loop: CACLRGKNTGELFF. DNA of the CDR3: TGTGCCTGTCTGCGGGGAAAGAACACCGGGGAGCTGTTTTTT.

V and J are TRBV2 and TRBJ2-1; a weak D match, TRBD2 (6 bases). The V gene's germline CDR1 is SNHLY and CDR2 FYNNEI. Trimming shortened V by 7 bases and J by 2 bases, and 12 bases separated the two germline ends. This CDR3 has 14 amino acids. The CDR3 DNA reads as TGTGCCAGCATACCGGGCGGGACCTACAATGAGCAGTTCTTC. Translated, it gives CASIPGGTYNEQFF.

Here the CDR3 reads CASSPSTRVGYEQYF. As DNA, the CDR3 is TGTGCCAGCAGCCCTTCGACTAGGGTGGGTTACGAGCAGTACTTC. The chain recombines TRBV14 with TRBJ2-7; TRBD2 might be the D (6 bases). CDR1 is SGHDN and CDR2 is FVKESK in the germline V gene. V was shortened by 4 bases and J by 4 bases, with 17 bases between the two germline ends. The CDR3 loop spans 15 amino acids.